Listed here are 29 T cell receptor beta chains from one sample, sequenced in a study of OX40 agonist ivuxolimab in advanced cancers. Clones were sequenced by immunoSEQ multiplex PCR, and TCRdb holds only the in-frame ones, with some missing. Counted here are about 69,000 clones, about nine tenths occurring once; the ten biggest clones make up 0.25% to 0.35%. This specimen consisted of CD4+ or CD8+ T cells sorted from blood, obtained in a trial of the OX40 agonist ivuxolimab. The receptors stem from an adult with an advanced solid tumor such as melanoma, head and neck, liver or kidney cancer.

CDR3 DNA sequence: TGTGCCAGTAGTATAACCCAGGGGGGCCCGTTCTTC. Its protein is CASSITQGGPFF. This chain connects TRBV19 to TRBJ2-1, with a possible D match to TRBD1 (7 bases). The V end lost 2 bases, the J end lost 15 bases, and 14 bases lay between the germline ends. The length of the CDR3 is 12 residues. CDR1 and CDR2 from the germline V gene are LNHDA and SQIVND (reference sequence). The full variable domain, completed using reference TRBV19 and TRBJ2-1, is DGGITQSPKYLFRKEGQNVTLSCEQNLNHDAMYWYRQDPGQGLRLIYYSQIVNDFQKGDIAEGYSVSREKKESFPLTVTSAQKNPTAFYLCASSITQGGPFFGPGTRLTVL.

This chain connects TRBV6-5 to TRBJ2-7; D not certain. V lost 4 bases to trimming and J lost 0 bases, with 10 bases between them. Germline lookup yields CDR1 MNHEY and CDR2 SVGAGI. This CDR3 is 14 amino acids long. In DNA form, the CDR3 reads TGTGCCAGCAGTTCCTCATCGAGCTCCTACGAGCAGTACTTC. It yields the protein CASSSSSSSYEQYF.

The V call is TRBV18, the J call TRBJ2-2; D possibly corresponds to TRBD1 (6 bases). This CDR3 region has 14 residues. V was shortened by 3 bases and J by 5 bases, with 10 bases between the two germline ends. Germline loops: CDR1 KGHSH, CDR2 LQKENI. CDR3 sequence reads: CASSPPTGTGELFF. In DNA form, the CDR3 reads TGTGCCAGCTCACCTCCGACAGGAACCGGGGAGCTGTTTTTT. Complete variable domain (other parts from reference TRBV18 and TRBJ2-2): NAGVMQNPRHLVRRRGQEARLRCSPMKGHSHVYWYRQLPEEGLKFMVYLQKENIIDESGMPKERFSAEFPKEGPSILRIQQVVRGDSAAYFCASSPPTGTGELFFGEGSRLTVL.

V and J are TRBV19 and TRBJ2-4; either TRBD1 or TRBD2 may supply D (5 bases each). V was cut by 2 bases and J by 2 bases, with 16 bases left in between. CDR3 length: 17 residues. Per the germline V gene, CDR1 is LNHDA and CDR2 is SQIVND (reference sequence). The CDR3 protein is CASSISGGSGPKNIQYF. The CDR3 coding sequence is TGTGCCAGTAGTATATCGGGCGGGTCGGGGCCCAAAAACATTCAGTACTTC.

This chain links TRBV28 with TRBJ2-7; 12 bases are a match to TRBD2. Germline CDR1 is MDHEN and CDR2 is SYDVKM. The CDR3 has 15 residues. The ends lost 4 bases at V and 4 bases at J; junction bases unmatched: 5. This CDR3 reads CASSSLAGGPYEQYF. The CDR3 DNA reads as TGTGCCAGCAGTTCACTAGCGGGAGGTCCTTACGAGCAGTACTTC.

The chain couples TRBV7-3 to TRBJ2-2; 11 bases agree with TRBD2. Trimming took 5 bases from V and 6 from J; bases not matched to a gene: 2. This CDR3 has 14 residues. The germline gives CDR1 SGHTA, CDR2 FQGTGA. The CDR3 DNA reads TGTGCCAGCAGCCCGGGACTAGCGGCCGGGGAGCTGTTTTTT. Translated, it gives CASSPGLAAGELFF. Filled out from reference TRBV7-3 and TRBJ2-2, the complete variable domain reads GAGVSQTPSNKVTEKGKYVELRCDPISGHTALYWYRQSLGQGPEFLIYFQGTGAADDSGLPNDRFFAVRPEGSVSTLKIQRTERGDSAVYLCASSPGLAAGELFFGEGSRLTVL.

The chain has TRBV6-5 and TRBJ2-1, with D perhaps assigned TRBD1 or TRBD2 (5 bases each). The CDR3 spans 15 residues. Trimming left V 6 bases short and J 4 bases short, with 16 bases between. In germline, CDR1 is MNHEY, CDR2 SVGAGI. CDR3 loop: CASSNTRGPYNEQFF. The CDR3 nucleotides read TGTGCCAGCAGCAATACTAGGGGCCCTTACAATGAGCAGTTCTTC.

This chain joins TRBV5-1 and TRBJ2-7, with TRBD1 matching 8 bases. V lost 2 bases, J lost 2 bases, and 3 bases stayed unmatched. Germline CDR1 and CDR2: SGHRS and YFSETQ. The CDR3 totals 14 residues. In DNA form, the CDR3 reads TGCGCCAGCAGCTTCCGGACAGGGCCCTACGAGCAGTACTTC. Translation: CASSFRTGPYEQYF.

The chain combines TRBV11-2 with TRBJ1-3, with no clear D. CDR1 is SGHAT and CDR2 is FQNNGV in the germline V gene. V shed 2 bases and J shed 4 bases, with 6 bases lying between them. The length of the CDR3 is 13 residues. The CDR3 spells CASSLFLGNTIYF. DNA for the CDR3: TGTGCCAGCAGCTTATTCCTCGGAAACACCATATATTTT. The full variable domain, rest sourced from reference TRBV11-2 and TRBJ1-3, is EAGVAQSPRYKIIEKRQSVAFWCNPISGHATLYWYQQILGQGPKLLIQFQNNGVVDDSQLPKDRFSAERLKGVDSTLKIQPAKLEDSAVYLCASSLFLGNTIYFGEGSWLTVV.

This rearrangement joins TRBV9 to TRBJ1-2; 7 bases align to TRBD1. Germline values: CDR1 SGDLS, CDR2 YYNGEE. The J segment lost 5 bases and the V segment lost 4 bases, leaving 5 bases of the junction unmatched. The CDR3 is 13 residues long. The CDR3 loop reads CASSTRTGYGYTF. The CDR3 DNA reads TGTGCCAGCAGCACCAGGACAGGTTATGGCTACACCTTC.

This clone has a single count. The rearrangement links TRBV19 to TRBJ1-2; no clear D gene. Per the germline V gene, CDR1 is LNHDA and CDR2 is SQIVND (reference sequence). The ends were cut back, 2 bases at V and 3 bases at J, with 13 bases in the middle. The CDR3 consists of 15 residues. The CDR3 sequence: CASSIPDGSYYGYTF. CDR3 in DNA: TGTGCCAGTAGTATACCGGACGGGAGTTACTATGGCTACACCTTC.

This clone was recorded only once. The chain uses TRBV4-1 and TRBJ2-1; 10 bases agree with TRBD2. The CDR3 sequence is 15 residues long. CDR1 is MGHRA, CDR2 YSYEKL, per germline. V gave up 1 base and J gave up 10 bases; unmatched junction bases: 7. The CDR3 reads CASSQAGTSDSEQFF. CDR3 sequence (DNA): TGCGCCAGCAGCCAAGCCGGGACTAGCGATTCCGAGCAGTTCTTC.

The CDR3 region is CATSRGGASGSTDTQYF. The CDR3 DNA is TGTGCCACCAGCAGAGGGGGGGCTAGCGGGAGCACAGATACGCAGTATTTT. This rearrangement joins TRBV15 to TRBJ2-3; 8 bases align to TRBD2. The CDR3 contains 17 residues. V shed 1 base and J 0 bases; nucleotides not matched to a gene: 6. Germline CDR1 LNHNV, CDR2 YYDKDF (reference sequence). The full variable domain, with the rest looked up from reference TRBV15 and TRBJ2-3, is DAMVIQNPRYQVTQFGKPVTLSCSQTLNHNVMYWYQQKSSQAPKLLFHYYDKDFNNEADTPDNFQSRRPNTSFCFLDIRSPGLGDTAMYLCATSRGGASGSTDTQYFGPGTRLTVL.

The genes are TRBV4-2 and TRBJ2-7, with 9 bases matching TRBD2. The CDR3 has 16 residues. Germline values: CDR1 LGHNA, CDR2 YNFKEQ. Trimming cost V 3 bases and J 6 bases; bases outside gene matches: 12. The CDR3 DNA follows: TGTGCCAGCAGCCAGGTGGGACTAGCCACAACGGGCGAGCAGTACTTC. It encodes CASSQVGLATTGEQYF.

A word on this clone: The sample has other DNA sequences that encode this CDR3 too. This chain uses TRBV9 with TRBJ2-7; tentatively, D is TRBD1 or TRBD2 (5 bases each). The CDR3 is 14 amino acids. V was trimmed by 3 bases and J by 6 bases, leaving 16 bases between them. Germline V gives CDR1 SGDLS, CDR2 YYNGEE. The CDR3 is CASSGTGTGREQYF. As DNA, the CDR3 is TGTGCCAGCAGCGGGACCGGGACGGGGCGCGAGCAGTACTTC.

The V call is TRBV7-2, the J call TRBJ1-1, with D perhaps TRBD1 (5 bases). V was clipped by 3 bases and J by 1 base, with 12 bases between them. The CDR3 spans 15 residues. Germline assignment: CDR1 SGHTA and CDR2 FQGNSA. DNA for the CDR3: TGTGCCAGCAGCTTGTTGAATACAGGGAACACTGAAGCTTTCTTT. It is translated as CASSLLNTGNTEAFF.

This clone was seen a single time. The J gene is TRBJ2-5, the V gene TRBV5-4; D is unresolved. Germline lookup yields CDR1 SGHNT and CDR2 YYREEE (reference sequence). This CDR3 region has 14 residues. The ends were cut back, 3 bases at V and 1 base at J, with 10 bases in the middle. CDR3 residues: CASSSGFGQETQYF. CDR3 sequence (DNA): TGTGCCAGCAGCTCGGGCTTTGGCCAAGAGACCCAGTACTTC.

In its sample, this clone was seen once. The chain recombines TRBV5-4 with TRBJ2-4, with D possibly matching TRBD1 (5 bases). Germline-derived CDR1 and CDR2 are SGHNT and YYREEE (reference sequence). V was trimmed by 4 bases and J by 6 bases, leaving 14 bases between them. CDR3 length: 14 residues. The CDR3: CASSLGLQGNIQYF. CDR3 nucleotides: TGTGCCAGCAGCCTGGGCCTCCAGGGAAACATTCAGTACTTC.

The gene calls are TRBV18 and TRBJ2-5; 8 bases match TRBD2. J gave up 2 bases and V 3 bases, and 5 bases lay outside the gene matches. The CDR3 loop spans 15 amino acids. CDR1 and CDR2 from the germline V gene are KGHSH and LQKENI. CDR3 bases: TGTGCCAGCTCACCCAATAGCGGGACGCAAGAGACCCAGTACTTC. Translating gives CASSPNSGTQETQYF.

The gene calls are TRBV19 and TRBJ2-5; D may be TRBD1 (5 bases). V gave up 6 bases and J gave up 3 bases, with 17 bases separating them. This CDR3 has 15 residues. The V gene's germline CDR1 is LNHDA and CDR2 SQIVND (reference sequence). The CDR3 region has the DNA TGTGCCAGTAGGAAATTCCAGGGTTTTAAAGAGACCCAGTACTTC. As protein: CASRKFQGFKETQYF.

In DNA, the CDR3 is TGTGCCATCGGACTAGCGGGAGACTTCCCCTACAATGAGCAGTTCTTC. This sequence encodes CAIGLAGDFPYNEQFF. The rearrangement uses TRBV7-8 and TRBJ2-1; the match to TRBD2 covers 13 bases. V shed 10 bases and J 2 bases; nucleotides not matched to a gene: 8. Per the germline V gene, CDR1 is SGHVS and CDR2 is FQNEAQ. The CDR3 totals 16 residues.

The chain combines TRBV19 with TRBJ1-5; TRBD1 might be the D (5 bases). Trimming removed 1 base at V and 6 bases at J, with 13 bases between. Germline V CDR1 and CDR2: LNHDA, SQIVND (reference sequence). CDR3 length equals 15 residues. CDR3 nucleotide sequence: TGTGCCAGTAGTATAGTAGTAGGGGTCGGTCAGCCCCAGCATTTT. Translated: CASSIVVGVGQPQHF. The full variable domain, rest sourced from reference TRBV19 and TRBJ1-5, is DGGITQSPKYLFRKEGQNVTLSCEQNLNHDAMYWYRQDPGQGLRLIYYSQIVNDFQKGDIAEGYSVSREKKESFPLTVTSAQKNPTAFYLCASSIVVGVGQPQHFGDGTRLSIL.

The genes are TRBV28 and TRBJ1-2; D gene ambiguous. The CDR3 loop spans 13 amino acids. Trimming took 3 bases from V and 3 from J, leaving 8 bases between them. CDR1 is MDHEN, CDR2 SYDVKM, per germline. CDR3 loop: CASSLGKDYGYTF. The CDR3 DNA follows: TGTGCCAGCAGTTTGGGGAAGGACTATGGCTACACCTTC.

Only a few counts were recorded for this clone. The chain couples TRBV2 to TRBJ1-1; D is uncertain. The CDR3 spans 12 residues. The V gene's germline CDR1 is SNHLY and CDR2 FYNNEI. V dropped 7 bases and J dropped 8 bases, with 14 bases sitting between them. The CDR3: CASTLPGPEAFF. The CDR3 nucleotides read TGTGCCAGCACCCTGCCAGGCCCCGAAGCTTTCTTT. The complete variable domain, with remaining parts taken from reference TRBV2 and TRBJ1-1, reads EPEVTQTPSHQVTQMGQEVILRCVPISNHLYFYWYRQILGQKVEFLVSFYNNEISEKSEIFDDQFSVERPDGSNFTLKIRSTKLEDSAMYFCASTLPGPEAFFGQGTRLTVV.

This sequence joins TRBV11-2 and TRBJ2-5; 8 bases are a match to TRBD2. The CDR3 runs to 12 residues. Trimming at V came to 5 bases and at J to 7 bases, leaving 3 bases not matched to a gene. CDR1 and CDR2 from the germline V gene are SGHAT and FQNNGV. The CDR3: CASSREGGTQYF. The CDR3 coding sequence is TGTGCCAGCAGCCGGGAGGGTGGGACCCAGTACTTC.

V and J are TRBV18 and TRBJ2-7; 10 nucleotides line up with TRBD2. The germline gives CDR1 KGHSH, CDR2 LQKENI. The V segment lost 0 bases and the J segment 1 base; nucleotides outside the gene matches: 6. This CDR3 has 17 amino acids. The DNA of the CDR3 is TGTGCCAGCTCACCACCCCTAGGTAGCGGGAGGTCCTACGAGCAGTACTTC. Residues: CASSPPLGSGRSYEQYF. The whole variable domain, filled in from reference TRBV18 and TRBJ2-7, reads NAGVMQNPRHLVRRRGQEARLRCSPMKGHSHVYWYRQLPEEGLKFMVYLQKENIIDESGMPKERFSAEFPKEGPSILRIQQVVRGDSAAYFCASSPPLGSGRSYEQYFGPGTRLTVT.

CDR3 sequence (DNA): TGTGCCAGCGAAGGACTAGCGACGAATGAGCAGTTCTTC. Residues: CASEGLATNEQFF. The chain carries TRBV25-1 and TRBJ2-1, with 9 bases aligning to TRBD2. Per the germline V gene, CDR1 is MGHDK and CDR2 is SYGVNS. The CDR3 runs 13 residues. Unmatched junction bases numbered 6, after V lost 8 bases and J lost 7 bases.

Here the CDR3 DNA reads TGTGCCAGCAGCACACAGGGAACAGATACGCAGTATTTT. Translation gives CASSTQGTDTQYF. This rearrangement joins TRBV11-1 to TRBJ2-3; possibly TRBD1 for D (6 bases). The CDR3 is made up of 13 amino acids. Trimming took 5 bases from V and 3 from J, leaving 9 bases between them. Germline V gives CDR1 SGHAT, CDR2 FQDESV (reference sequence).

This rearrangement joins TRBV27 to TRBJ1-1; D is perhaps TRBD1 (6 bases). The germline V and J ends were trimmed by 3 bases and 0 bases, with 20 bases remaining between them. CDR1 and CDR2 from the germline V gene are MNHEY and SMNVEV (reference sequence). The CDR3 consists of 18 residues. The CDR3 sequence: CASSFRGSQAQMNTEAFF. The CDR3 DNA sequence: TGTGCCAGCAGTTTCAGGGGCAGCCAGGCCCAAATGAACACTGAAGCTTTCTTT.